This T cell receptor (beta chain) was obtained from a study of blood T cells in healthy people across ages. Regarding the study as a whole: As age increased, TCR beta diversity per million T cells fell in a roughly linear fashion.

Using a J-beta primer mix together with a sample-barcoded 5' primer, a second PCR was run for roughly 7 to 12 cycles. TCRdb reprocessed the 5' RACE reads with MiXCR, giving one entry per CDR3 protein. The sample includes around 620,000 distinct CDR3 sequences, 25% to 30% seen only once; the top ten take approximately 17%. Comments on this clonotype: Its antigen is undetermined.

Germline CDR1 SGHRS, CDR2 YFSETQ. The CDR3 contains 16 residues. Trimming left V 6 bases short and J 0 bases short, with 16 bases between. The chain recombines TRBV5-1 with TRBJ2-4; D is possibly TRBD2 (6 bases). The clonotype originates from a woman in her 70s in good health. Material: blood. The CDR3 loop is CASILGGNVAKNIQYF. The CDR3 bases are TGCGCCAGCATCCTCGGGGGAAACGTAGCCAAAAACATTCAGTACTTC.